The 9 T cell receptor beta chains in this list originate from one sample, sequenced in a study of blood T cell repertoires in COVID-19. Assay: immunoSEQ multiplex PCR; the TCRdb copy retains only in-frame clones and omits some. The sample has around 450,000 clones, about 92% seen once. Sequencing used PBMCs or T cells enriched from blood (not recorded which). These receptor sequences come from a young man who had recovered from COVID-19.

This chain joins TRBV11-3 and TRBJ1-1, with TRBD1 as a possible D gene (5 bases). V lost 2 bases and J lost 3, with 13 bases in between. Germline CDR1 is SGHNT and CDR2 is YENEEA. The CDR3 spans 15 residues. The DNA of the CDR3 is TGTGCCAGCAGCTTAAAGGTCGGGGGATACACTGAAGCTTTCTTT. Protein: CASSLKVGGYTEAFF.

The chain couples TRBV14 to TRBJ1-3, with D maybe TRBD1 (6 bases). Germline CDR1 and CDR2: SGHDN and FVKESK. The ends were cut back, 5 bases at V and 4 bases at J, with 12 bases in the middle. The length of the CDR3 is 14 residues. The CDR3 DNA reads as TGTGCCAGCAGCTTTGGACAGAAAGGAAACACCATATATTTT. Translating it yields CASSFGQKGNTIYF.

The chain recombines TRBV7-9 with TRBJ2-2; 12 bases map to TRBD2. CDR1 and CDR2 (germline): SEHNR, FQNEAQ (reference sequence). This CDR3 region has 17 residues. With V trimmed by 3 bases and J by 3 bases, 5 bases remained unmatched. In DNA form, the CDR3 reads TGTGCCAGCAGCTTCCTAGCGGGGGGGCCTGACACCGGGGAGCTGTTTTTT. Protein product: CASSFLAGGPDTGELFF. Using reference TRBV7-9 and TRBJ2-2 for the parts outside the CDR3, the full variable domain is DTGVSQNPRHKITKRGQNVTFRCDPISEHNRLYWYRQTLGQGPEFLTYFQNEAQLEKSRLLSDRFSAERPKGSFSTLEIQRTEQGDSAMYLCASSFLAGGPDTGELFFGEGSRLTVL.

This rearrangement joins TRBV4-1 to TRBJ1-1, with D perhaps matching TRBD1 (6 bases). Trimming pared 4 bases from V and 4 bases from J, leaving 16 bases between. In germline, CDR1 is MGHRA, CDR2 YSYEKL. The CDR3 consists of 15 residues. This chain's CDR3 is CASSLWGGGLTEAFF. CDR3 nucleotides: TGCGCCAGCAGCCTTTGGGGCGGGGGGCTCACTGAAGCTTTCTTT.

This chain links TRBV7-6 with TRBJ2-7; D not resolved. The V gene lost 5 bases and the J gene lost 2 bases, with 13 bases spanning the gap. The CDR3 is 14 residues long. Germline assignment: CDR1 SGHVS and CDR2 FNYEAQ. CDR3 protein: CASSPGPPAYEQYF. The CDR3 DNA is TGTGCCAGCAGCCCAGGTCCACCCGCCTACGAGCAGTACTTC.

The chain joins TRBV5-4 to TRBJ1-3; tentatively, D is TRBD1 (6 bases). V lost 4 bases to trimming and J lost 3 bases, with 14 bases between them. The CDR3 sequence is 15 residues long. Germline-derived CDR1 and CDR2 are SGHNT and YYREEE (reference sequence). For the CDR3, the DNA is TGTGCCAGCAGCCCCGGGCGGGGGCATGGAAACACCATATATTTT. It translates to CASSPGRGHGNTIYF.

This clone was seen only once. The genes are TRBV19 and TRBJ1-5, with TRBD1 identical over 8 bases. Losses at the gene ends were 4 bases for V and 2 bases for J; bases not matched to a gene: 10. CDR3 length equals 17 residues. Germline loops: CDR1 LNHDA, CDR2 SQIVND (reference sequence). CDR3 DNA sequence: TGTGCCAGTAGTAGGGGGGCAGGGGGCGACCGCAATCAGCCCCAGCATTTT. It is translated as CASSRGAGGDRNQPQHF. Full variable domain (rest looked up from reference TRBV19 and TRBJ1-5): DGGITQSPKYLFRKEGQNVTLSCEQNLNHDAMYWYRQDPGQGLRLIYYSQIVNDFQKGDIAEGYSVSREKKESFPLTVTSAQKNPTAFYLCASSRGAGGDRNQPQHFGDGTRLSIL.

The DNA of the CDR3 is TGTGCCAGCAGTTTATGGGAGGCGGGAGGGCGGCATGAGCAGTTCTTC. Amino acid sequence: CASSLWEAGGRHEQFF. The chain links TRBV28 to TRBJ2-1, with 9 bases identical to TRBD2. The V gene's germline CDR1 is MDHEN and CDR2 SYDVKM. This CDR3 is 16 amino acids long. With 0 bases clipped from V and 8 bases from J, the junction kept 8 bases outside the gene matches. The whole variable domain, remainder taken from reference TRBV28 and TRBJ2-1, is DVKVTQSSRYLVKRTGEKVFLECVQDMDHENMFWYRQDPGLGLRLIYFSYDVKMKEKGDIPEGYSVSREKKERFSLILESASTNQTSMYLCASSLWEAGGRHEQFFGPGTRLTVL.

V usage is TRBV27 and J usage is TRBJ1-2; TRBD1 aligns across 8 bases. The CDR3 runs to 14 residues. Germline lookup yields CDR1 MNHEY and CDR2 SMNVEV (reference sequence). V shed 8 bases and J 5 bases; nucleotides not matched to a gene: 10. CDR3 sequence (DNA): TGTGCCAGCGGTCTACCGGACAGGGTATATGGCTACACCTTC. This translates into CASGLPDRVYGYTF.